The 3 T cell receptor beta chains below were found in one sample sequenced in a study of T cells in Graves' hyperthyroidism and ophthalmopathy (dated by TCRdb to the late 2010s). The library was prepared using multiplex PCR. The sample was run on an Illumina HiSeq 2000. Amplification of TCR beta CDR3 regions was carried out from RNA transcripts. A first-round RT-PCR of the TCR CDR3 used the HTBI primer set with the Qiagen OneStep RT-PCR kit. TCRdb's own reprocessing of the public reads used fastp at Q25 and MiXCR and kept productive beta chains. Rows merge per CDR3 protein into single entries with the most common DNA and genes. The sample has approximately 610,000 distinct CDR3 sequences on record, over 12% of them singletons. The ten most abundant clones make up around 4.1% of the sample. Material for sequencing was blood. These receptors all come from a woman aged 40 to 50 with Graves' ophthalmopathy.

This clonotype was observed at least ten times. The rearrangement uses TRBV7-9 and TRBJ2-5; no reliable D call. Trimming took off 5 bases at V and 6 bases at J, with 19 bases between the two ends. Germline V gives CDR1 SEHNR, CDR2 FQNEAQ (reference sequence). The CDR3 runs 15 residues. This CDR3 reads CASSAEVEKVKTQYF. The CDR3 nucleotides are TGTGCCAGCAGCGCAGAAGTGGAGAAGGTGAAGACCCAGTACTTC.

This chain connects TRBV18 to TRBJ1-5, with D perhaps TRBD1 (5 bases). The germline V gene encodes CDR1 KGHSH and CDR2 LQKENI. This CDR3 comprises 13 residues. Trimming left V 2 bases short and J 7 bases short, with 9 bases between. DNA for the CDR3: TGTGCCAGCTCACCAAGGGACGGCCAGCCCCAGCATTTT. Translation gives CASSPRDGQPQHF. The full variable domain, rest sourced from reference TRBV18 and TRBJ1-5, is NAGVMQNPRHLVRRRGQEARLRCSPMKGHSHVYWYRQLPEEGLKFMVYLQKENIIDESGMPKERFSAEFPKEGPSILRIQQVVRGDSAAYFCASSPRDGQPQHFGDGTRLSIL.

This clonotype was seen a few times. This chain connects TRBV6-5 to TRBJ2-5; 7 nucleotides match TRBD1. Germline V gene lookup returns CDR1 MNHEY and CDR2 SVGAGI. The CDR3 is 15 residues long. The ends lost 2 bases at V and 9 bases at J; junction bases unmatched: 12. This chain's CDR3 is CASSYGNRFTGAQYF. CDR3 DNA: TGTGCCAGCAGTTACGGCAACCGGTTTACAGGGGCCCAGTACTTC.